This entry lists 32 T cell receptor beta chains sequenced from one sample in a study of Ad26.COV2.S vaccination and SARS-CoV-2 variants (dated by TCRdb to the early 2020s). This specimen's treatment or condition label, per the study, means: 15 to 20 received Ad26.COV2.S at low or high dose, single or two shots; a few received placebo; per-sample allocation not given. For vaccine and placebo recipients, repertoires were sequenced using samples collected on day 63 after the first injection. The library was made by the immunoSEQ multiplex PCR assay. TCRdb stores this immuneACCESS table with in-frame sequences only. Part of the clones is absent; in the studies checked, under half of the shortfall reflects unresolved V genes, and no reason is known for the rest. Present in this sample are some 340,000 clones, 70% to 90% of which were seen just once. The top ten hold more than 1.5% of the sample. The source material was peripheral blood, sampled in a trial of Ad26.COV2.S vaccine versus placebo. The source of these receptors is a person between 18 and 65 years old who received the Ad26.COV2.S COVID-19 vaccine or a placebo.

CDR3 in amino acids: CASSFRTELSGNTIYF. In DNA form, the CDR3 reads TGTGCCAGCAGCTTCAGAACGGAGCTCTCTGGAAACACCATATATTTT. The genes are TRBV7-9 and TRBJ1-3; no firm D call. The CDR3 is 16 residues long. Trimming took off 3 bases at V and 0 bases at J, with 12 bases between the two ends. Germline V lookup: CDR1 SEHNR, CDR2 FQNEAQ (reference sequence).

This clone appeared a single time. J is TRBJ2-3 and V is TRBV30; D tentatively fits TRBD1 or TRBD2 (7 bases each). Between the trimmed V and J ends, which lost 4 bases and 6 bases, there was a span of 11 bases. This CDR3 contains 12 residues. Germline assignment: CDR1 GTSNPN and CDR2 SVGIG (reference sequence). CDR3 nucleotides: TGTGCCTGGACAGGGGGGGGTGATACGCAGTATTTT. Translating gives CAWTGGGDTQYF.

This clone occurred a few times. The V call is TRBV7-9, the J call TRBJ2-7; D uncertain. The V gene's germline CDR1 is SEHNR and CDR2 FQNEAQ (reference sequence). Trimming removed 3 bases from V and 2 bases from J, with 5 bases in between. CDR3 size: 12 residues. The CDR3 here is CASSFQTYEQYF. In nucleotides, the CDR3 is TGTGCCAGCAGCTTCCAGACCTACGAGCAGTACTTC.

This chain connects TRBV7-2 to TRBJ1-4; D is possibly TRBD1 (6 bases). The CDR3 contains 13 residues. CDR1 is SGHTA and CDR2 is FQGNSA in the germline V gene. V was shortened by 2 bases and J by 7 bases, with 8 bases between the two germline ends. The CDR3 sequence is CASSLNRAEKLFF. The CDR3 DNA is TGTGCCAGCAGCTTAAACAGGGCTGAAAAACTGTTTTTT.

This chain connects TRBV5-6 to TRBJ1-5, with D hard to call. Looked up from germline, CDR1 is SGHDT and CDR2 is YYEEEE. The CDR3 runs to 13 residues. The ends were cut back, 1 base at V and 0 bases at J, with 2 bases in the middle. CDR3 DNA: TGTGCCAGCAGCTTGAATAGCAATCAGCCCCAGCATTTT. Its translation is CASSLNSNQPQHF. Complete variable domain (other parts from reference TRBV5-6 and TRBJ1-5): DAGVTQSPTHLIKTRGQQVTLRCSPKSGHDTVSWYQQALGQGPQFIFQYYEEEERQRGNFPDRFSGHQFPNYSSELNVNALLLGDSALYLCASSLNSNQPQHFGDGTRLSIL.

The chain is built from TRBV6-5 and TRBJ1-2, with a possible D match to TRBD1 (5 bases). The CDR3 length is 15 residues. CDR1 is MNHEY and CDR2 is SVGAGI in the germline V gene. With 2 bases removed from V and 4 bases from J, the gap between germline ends came to 14 bases. This chain's CDR3 is CASSYRYDRSYGYTF. The CDR3 bases are TGTGCCAGCAGTTACCGATACGACAGAAGCTATGGCTACACCTTC.

The genes are TRBV7-2 and TRBJ1-2, with 8 nucleotides matching TRBD1. Trimming took 5 bases from V and 7 from J; bases not matched to a gene: 6. CDR3 length: 13 residues. Germline V gene lookup returns CDR1 SGHTA and CDR2 FQGNSA. This chain's CDR3 is CASSHQGALGYTF. Written as DNA, the CDR3 is TGTGCCAGCAGCCATCAGGGGGCCCTTGGCTACACCTTC.

The chain employs TRBV12-5 and TRBJ1-4; TRBD1 agrees at 10 bases. CDR1 and CDR2 (germline): LGHNT, FRNRAP. This CDR3 is 14 amino acids long. Unmatched junction bases numbered 4, after V lost 6 bases and J lost 6 bases. The CDR3 is CASGSGTGDEKLFF. CDR3 in DNA: TGTGCTAGTGGGTCCGGGACAGGGGATGAAAAACTGTTTTTT.

The chain recombines TRBV3-1 (or the pseudogene TRBV3-2) with TRBJ2-3, with D possibly being TRBD2 (6 bases). V lost 3 bases, J lost 2 bases, and 12 bases lay in between. Germline V gene sequence: CDR1 LGHDT, CDR2 YNNKEL (reference sequence). The CDR3 runs 15 residues. CDR3 residues: CASSHAGTLTDTQYF. The DNA of the CDR3 is TGTGCCAGCAGCCATGCGGGGACCCTCACAGATACGCAGTATTTT.

Points on this clone: The sample holds other DNA sequences that translate to the same CDR3. V is TRBV3-1 (or the pseudogene TRBV3-2) and J is TRBJ1-5, with D tentatively TRBD1 (5 bases). Between the trimmed V and J ends, which lost 3 bases and 0 bases, there was a span of 9 bases. Germline V gene lookup returns CDR1 LGHDT and CDR2 YNNKEL (reference sequence). The CDR3 is made up of 15 amino acids. CDR3 bases: TGTGCCAGCAGCCAGGGGGGAGTTAGCAATCAGCCCCAGCATTTT. The encoded protein is CASSQGGVSNQPQHF.

This chain connects TRBV7-8 to TRBJ2-3; the match to TRBD2 covers 7 bases. Germline V gene lookup returns CDR1 SGHVS and CDR2 FQNEAQ. Trimming at V came to 2 bases and at J to 0 bases, leaving 11 bases not matched to a gene. This CDR3 is 18 amino acids long. CDR3 loop: CASSLNLKGLPSTDTQYF. The CDR3 DNA reads TGTGCCAGCAGCTTAAATCTTAAGGGACTACCCAGCACAGATACGCAGTATTTT. Complete variable domain (other parts from reference TRBV7-8 and TRBJ2-3): GAGVSQSPRYKVAKRGQDVALRCDPISGHVSLFWYQQALGQGPEFLTYFQNEAQLDKSGLPSDRFFAERPEGSVSTLKIQRTQQEDSAVYLCASSLNLKGLPSTDTQYFGPGTRLTVL.

V and J are TRBV5-1 and TRBJ2-5, with 10 bases identical to TRBD2. The CDR3 totals 16 residues. Trimming removed 0 bases from V and 2 bases from J; junction bases left unmatched: 4. The germline gives CDR1 SGHRS, CDR2 YFSETQ. As DNA, the CDR3 is TGCGCCAGCAGCTTGGTGCCTAGCGGGGGTCAAGAGACCCAGTACTTC. The encoded protein is CASSLVPSGGQETQYF.

This chain connects TRBV6-5 to TRBJ1-6; D call uncertain. The germline gives CDR1 MNHEY, CDR2 SVGAGI. The CDR3 length is 12 residues. V was clipped by 6 bases and J by 5 bases, with 5 bases between them. CDR3 in DNA: TGTGCCAGCAGAAGGAATAATTCACCCCTCCACTTT. Amino acid sequence: CASRRNNSPLHF.

The gene calls are TRBV20-1 and TRBJ1-5; tentatively, D is TRBD1 (5 bases). Germline values: CDR1 DFQATT, CDR2 SNEGSKA (reference sequence). V was shortened by 3 bases and J by 2 bases, with 11 bases between the two germline ends. The CDR3 has 14 residues. The CDR3 coding sequence is TGCAGTGCTAGTGATGGGGGAGGCAATCAGCCCCAGCATTTT. Protein product: CSASDGGGNQPQHF.

The chain employs TRBV5-8 and TRBJ2-5; D remains ambiguous. Trimming took 4 bases from V and 6 from J, leaving 7 bases between them. The CDR3 is 11 amino acids. The germline gives CDR1 SGHTS, CDR2 YDEGEE. The CDR3 DNA follows: TGTGCCAGCAGCCCGATGAAGACCCAGTACTTC. Its translation: CASSPMKTQYF.

The chain links TRBV4-3 to TRBJ1-2, with 8 bases matching TRBD1. Trimming at V came to 4 bases and at J to 3 bases, leaving 7 bases not matched to a gene. This CDR3 has 15 residues. The germline V gene has CDR1 LGHNA and CDR2 YSLEER. CDR3: CASSRVQGEYYGYTF. CDR3 in DNA: TGCGCCAGCAGCCGAGTACAGGGGGAATACTATGGCTACACCTTC.

CDR3 nucleotides: TGCAGCGTTGTCCTTGGGGCGGAGACCCAGTACTTC. Translated, it gives CSVVLGAETQYF. The V and J genes are TRBV29-1 and TRBJ2-5; tentative D call: TRBD1 (5 bases). V was trimmed by 4 bases and J by 5 bases, leaving 11 bases between them. This CDR3 spans 12 amino acids. The germline gives CDR1 SQVTM, CDR2 ANQGSEA.

This chain links TRBV3-1 (or the pseudogene TRBV3-2) with TRBJ1-4; the D gene is possibly TRBD1 (5 bases). The CDR3 is 17 amino acids. Germline V gene data show CDR1 as LGHDT and CDR2 as YNNKEL (reference sequence). Between the trimmed V and J ends, which lost 0 bases and 7 bases, there was a span of 18 bases. Written as DNA, the CDR3 is TGTGCCAGCAGCCAAGATATTAAGGCAGGGCGGCTTGAAAAACTGTTTTTT. Translating gives CASSQDIKAGRLEKLFF.

CDR3 nucleotides: TGTGCCAGCAGCTTAGGTCTCGCCGCTGGAAACACCATATATTTT. Residues: CASSLGLAAGNTIYF. This chain links TRBV7-9 with TRBJ1-3; no firm D call. This CDR3 region has 15 residues. Germline lookup yields CDR1 SEHNR and CDR2 FQNEAQ (reference sequence). Trimming removed 1 base from V and 2 bases from J, with 9 bases in between.

The chain combines TRBV14 with TRBJ1-1; D gene ambiguous. Per the germline V gene, CDR1 is SGHDN and CDR2 is FVKESK. The V and J ends lost 0 bases and 1 base respectively, with 12 bases between them. The CDR3 is 16 amino acids. CDR3 sequence: CASSQDRVWRNTEAFF. The CDR3 DNA reads as TGTGCCAGCAGCCAAGATAGGGTCTGGAGGAACACTGAAGCTTTCTTT.

V gene TRBV20-1 combines with J gene TRBJ1-2; D is perhaps TRBD1 (5 bases). The CDR3 length is 12 residues. Trimming cost V 3 bases and J 7 bases, with 12 bases left between them. Germline values: CDR1 DFQATT, CDR2 SNEGSKA (reference sequence). The CDR3 spells CSASKTVAGYTF. CDR3 in DNA: TGCAGTGCTAGTAAGACAGTCGCTGGCTACACCTTC.

The rearrangement joins TRBV5-1 to TRBJ1-6; D is perhaps TRBD1 (6 bases). This CDR3 comprises 15 residues. Germline values: CDR1 SGHRS, CDR2 YFSETQ. V lost 0 bases and J lost 5, with 9 bases in between. The CDR3 sequence: CASSLEAGDNSPLHF. CDR3 nucleotides: TGCGCCAGCAGCTTGGAGGCAGGGGATAATTCACCCCTCCACTTT. The full variable domain, rest sourced from reference TRBV5-1 and TRBJ1-6, is KAGVTQTPRYLIKTRGQQVTLSCSPISGHRSVSWYQQTPGQGLQFLFEYFSETQRNKGNFPGRFSGRQFSNSRSEMNVSTLELGDSALYLCASSLEAGDNSPLHFGNGTRLTVT.

V gene TRBV5-1 combines with J gene TRBJ2-5; the D is unclear. This CDR3 is 13 amino acids long. The germline V and J ends were trimmed by 3 bases and 4 bases, with 10 bases remaining between them. The V gene's germline CDR1 is SGHRS and CDR2 YFSETQ. The CDR3 coding sequence is TGCGCCAGCAGCTCCGGCCCCGCAGAGACCCAGTACTTC. Amino acid sequence: CASSSGPAETQYF.

The rearrangement uses TRBV3-1 (or the pseudogene TRBV3-2) and TRBJ1-2, with TRBD1 matching 9 bases. Germline CDR1 and CDR2: LGHDT and YNNKEL (reference sequence). The CDR3 covers 16 residues. With 1 base clipped from V and 4 bases from J, the junction kept 7 bases outside the gene matches. CDR3 nucleotide sequence: TGTGCCAGCAGCCAAGGCAGCGCGGGACAGGGCTATGGCTACACCTTC. Translated: CASSQGSAGQGYGYTF.

The chain has TRBV5-1 and TRBJ1-2; the D gene is possibly TRBD1 (5 bases). This CDR3 spans 14 amino acids. Looked up from germline, CDR1 is SGHRS and CDR2 is YFSETQ. V dropped 0 bases and J dropped 7 bases, with 13 bases sitting between them. DNA for the CDR3: TGCGCCAGCAGCTTGGGGGACGCGCCGGGTGGCTACACCTTC. As protein: CASSLGDAPGGYTF.

This clone was seen a single time. J is TRBJ2-2 and V is TRBV4-3; 7 bases align to TRBD2. The CDR3 covers 14 residues. Germline trimming cut 2 bases from V and 8 bases from J; bases unmatched to any gene: 5. CDR1 is LGHNA and CDR2 is YSLEER in the germline V gene. CDR3 DNA sequence: TGCGCCAGCAGCCAAAACCCTAGCGGAGGGGAGCTGTTTTTT. Protein: CASSQNPSGGELFF.

This sequence joins TRBV12-3 or TRBV12-4 and TRBJ1-6, with a weak D call TRBD1 (5 bases). This CDR3 region has 11 residues. V lost 6 bases and J lost 18, with 15 bases in between. DNA for the CDR3: TGTGCCAGCAGCCAGGGCTCAAACCGCCACTTT. It yields the protein CASSQGSNRHF.

The J gene is TRBJ1-2, the V gene TRBV2; D gene unclear. The CDR3 spans 12 residues. The germline CDR1 and CDR2 sequences are SNHLY and FYNNEI. With 6 bases removed from V and 2 bases from J, the gap between germline ends came to 7 bases. The CDR3 DNA sequence: TGTGCCAGCAGCTACACCAACTATGGCTACACCTTC. It yields the protein CASSYTNYGYTF.

V gene TRBV5-6 combines with J gene TRBJ1-1; TRBD1 aligns across 7 bases. CDR1 and CDR2 from the germline V gene are SGHDT and YYEEEE. V lost 7 bases and J lost 6; bases outside the gene matches: 12. The CDR3 runs to 14 residues. The DNA of the CDR3 is TGTGCCAGCCTAAACAGGGGAAGTCTCGCTGAAGCTTTCTTT. Translating it yields CASLNRGSLAEAFF.

The rearrangement joins TRBV5-6 to TRBJ1-2; D is perhaps TRBD1 (6 bases). V was shortened by 5 bases and J by 3 bases, with 17 bases between the two germline ends. The CDR3 covers 15 residues. Germline CDR1 reads SGHDT; CDR2 reads YYEEEE. CDR3 sequence reads: CASSTAGHLYYGYTF. In DNA, the CDR3 is TGTGCCAGCAGTACAGCGGGACACTTATACTATGGCTACACCTTC.

The V gene is TRBV30, the J gene TRBJ1-4; D gene uncertain. The V end was cut by 1 base, the J end by 4 bases, with 4 bases between. Germline V lookup: CDR1 GTSNPN, CDR2 SVGIG (reference sequence). This CDR3 region has 12 residues. CDR3 bases: TGTGCCTGGAGTGACCGTAATGAAAAACTGTTTTTT. Translation gives CAWSDRNEKLFF.

The gene calls are TRBV30 and TRBJ2-2, with no clear D. The CDR3 is 14 amino acids. The V end was cut by 0 bases, the J end by 5 bases, with 10 bases between. Germline lookup yields CDR1 GTSNPN and CDR2 SVGIG (reference sequence). The CDR3 DNA follows: TGTGCCTGGAGTGTAAATTTAAGGACCGGGGAGCTGTTTTTT. This translates into CAWSVNLRTGELFF. Supplemented by reference TRBV30 and TRBJ2-2, the full variable domain reads SQTIHQWPATLVQPVGSPLSLECTVEGTSNPNLYWYRQAAGRGLQLLFYSVGIGQISSEVPQNLSASRPQDRQFILSSKKLLLSDSGFYLCAWSVNLRTGELFFGEGSRLTVL.